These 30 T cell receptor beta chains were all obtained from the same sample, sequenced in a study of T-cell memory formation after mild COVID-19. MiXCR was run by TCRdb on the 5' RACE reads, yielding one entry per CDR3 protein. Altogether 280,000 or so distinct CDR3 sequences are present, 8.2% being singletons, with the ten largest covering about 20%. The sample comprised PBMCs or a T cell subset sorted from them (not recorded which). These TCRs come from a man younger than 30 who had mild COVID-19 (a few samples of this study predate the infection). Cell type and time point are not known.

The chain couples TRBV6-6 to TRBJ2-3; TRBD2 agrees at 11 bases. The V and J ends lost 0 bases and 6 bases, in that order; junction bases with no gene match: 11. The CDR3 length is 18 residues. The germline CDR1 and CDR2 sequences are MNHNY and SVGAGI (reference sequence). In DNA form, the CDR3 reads TGTGCCAGCAGTTACTCGATGCTAGCGGGGGGCCTCGGGGATACGCAGTATTTT. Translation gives CASSYSMLAGGLGDTQYF.

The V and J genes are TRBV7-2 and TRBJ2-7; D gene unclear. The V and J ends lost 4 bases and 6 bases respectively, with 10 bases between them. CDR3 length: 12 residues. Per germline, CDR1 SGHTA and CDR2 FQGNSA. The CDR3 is CASSSGRLEQYF. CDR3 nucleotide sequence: TGTGCCAGCAGCTCAGGCAGGCTCGAGCAGTACTTC.

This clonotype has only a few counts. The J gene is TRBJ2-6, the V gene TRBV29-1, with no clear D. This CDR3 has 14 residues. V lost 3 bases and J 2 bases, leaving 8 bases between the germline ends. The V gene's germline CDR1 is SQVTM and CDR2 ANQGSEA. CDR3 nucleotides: TGCAGCGTTGATGTGGCGGCTGGGGCCAACGTCCTGACTTTC. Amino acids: CSVDVAAGANVLTF.

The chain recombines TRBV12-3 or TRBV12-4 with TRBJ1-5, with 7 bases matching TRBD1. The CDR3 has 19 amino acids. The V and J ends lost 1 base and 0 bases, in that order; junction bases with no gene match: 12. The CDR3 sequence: CASSLEATGQRYSNQPQHF. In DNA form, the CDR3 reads TGTGCCAGCAGTTTAGAGGCGACAGGGCAACGCTATAGCAATCAGCCCCAGCATTTT.

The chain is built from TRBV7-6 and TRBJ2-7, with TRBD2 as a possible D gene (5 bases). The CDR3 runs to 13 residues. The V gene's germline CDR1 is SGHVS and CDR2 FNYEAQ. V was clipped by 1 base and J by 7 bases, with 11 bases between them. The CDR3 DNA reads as TGTGCCAGCAGCTTAGAAAATCGCGGGGAGCAGTACTTC. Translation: CASSLENRGEQYF.

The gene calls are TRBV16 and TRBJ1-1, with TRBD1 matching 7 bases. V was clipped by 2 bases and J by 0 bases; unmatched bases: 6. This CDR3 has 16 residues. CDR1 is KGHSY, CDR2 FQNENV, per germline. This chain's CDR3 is CASSQIRTGLNTEAFF. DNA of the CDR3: TGTGCCAGCAGCCAAATCCGGACAGGCTTGAACACTGAAGCTTTCTTT. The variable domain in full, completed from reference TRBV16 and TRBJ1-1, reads GEEVAQTPKHLVRGEGQKAKLYCAPIKGHSYVFWYQQVLKNEFKFLISFQNENVFDETGMPKERFSAKCLPNSPCSLEIQATKLEDSAVYFCASSQIRTGLNTEAFFGQGTRLTVV.

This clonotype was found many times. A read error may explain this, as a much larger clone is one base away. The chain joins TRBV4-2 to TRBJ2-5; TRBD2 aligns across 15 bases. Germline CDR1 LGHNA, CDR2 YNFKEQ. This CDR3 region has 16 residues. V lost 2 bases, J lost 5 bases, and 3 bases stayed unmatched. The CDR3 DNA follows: TGTGCCAGCAGCCAACCCGGGACTAGCGGGGGGGAGACCCAGTACTTC. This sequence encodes CASSQPGTSGGETQYF.

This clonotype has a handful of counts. The CDR3 region is CASSQGGAGADTEAFF. DNA for the CDR3: TGTGCCAGCAGCCAAGGGGGCGCGGGGGCGGACACTGAAGCTTTCTTT. The chain is built from TRBV3-1 and TRBJ1-1; D is possibly TRBD1 (6 bases). This CDR3 is 16 amino acids long. Trimming took off 1 base at V and 3 bases at J, with 15 bases between the two ends. The germline gives CDR1 LGHDT, CDR2 YNNKEL (reference sequence).

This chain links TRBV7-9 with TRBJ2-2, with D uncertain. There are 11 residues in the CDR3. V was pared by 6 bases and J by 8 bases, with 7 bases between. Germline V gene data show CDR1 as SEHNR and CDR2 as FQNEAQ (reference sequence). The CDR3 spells CASRIEGELFF. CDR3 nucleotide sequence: TGTGCCAGCAGGATAGAAGGGGAGCTGTTTTTT.

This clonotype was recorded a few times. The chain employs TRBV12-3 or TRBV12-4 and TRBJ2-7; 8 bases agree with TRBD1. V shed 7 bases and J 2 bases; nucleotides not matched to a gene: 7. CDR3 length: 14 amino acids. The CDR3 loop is CASTLGQGAYEQYF. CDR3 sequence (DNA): TGTGCCAGCACCCTCGGACAGGGCGCCTACGAGCAGTACTTC.

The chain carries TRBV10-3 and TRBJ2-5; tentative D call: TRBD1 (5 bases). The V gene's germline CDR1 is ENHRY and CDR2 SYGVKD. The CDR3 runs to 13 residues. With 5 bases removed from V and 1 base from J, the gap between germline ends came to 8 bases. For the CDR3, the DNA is TGTGCCATCAGTCGGACAAGCCAAGAGACCCAGTACTTC. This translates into CAISRTSQETQYF.

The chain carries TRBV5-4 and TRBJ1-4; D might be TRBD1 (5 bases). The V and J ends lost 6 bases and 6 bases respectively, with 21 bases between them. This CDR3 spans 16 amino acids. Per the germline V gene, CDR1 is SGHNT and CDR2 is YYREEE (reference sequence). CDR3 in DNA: TGTGCCAGCACCACTGACCCCGGGGGAGCAGATGAAAAACTGTTTTTT. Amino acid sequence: CASTTDPGGADEKLFF.

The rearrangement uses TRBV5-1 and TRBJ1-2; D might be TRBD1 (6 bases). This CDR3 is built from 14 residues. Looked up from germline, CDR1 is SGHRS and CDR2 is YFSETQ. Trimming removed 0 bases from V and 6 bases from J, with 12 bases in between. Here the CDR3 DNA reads TGCGCCAGCAGCTTGGATCGGGGGCAGGATGGCTACACCTTC. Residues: CASSLDRGQDGYTF.

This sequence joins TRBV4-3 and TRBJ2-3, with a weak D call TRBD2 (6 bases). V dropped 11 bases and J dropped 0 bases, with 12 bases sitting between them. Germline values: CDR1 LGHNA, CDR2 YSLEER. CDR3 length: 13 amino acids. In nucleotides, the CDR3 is TGCGCCCGGGCGAGCGGGAGCACAGATACGCAGTATTTT. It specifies CARASGSTDTQYF.

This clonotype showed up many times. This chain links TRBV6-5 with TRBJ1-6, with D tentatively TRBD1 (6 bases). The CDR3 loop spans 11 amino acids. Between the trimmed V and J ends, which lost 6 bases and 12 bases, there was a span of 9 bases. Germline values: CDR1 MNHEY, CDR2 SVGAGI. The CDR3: CASRQGGPLHF. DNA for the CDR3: TGTGCCAGCAGACAGGGTGGACCCCTCCACTTT.

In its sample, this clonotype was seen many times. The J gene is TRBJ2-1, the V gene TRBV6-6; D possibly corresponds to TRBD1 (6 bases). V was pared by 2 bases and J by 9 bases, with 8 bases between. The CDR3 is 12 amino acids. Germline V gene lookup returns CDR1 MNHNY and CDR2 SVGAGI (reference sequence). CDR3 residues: CASSYPQGEQFF. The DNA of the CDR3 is TGTGCCAGCAGTTACCCACAGGGTGAGCAGTTCTTC.

The CDR3 nucleotides read TGTGCCAGCAGCTTAGGGGGCCCGGCAACGGGCTACACCTTC. Its protein product is CASSLGGPATGYTF. The chain joins TRBV11-2 to TRBJ1-2; maybe TRBD1 (5 bases). The CDR3 sequence is 14 residues long. Germline lookup yields CDR1 SGHAT and CDR2 FQNNGV. V gave up 1 base and J gave up 8 bases, with 14 bases separating them.

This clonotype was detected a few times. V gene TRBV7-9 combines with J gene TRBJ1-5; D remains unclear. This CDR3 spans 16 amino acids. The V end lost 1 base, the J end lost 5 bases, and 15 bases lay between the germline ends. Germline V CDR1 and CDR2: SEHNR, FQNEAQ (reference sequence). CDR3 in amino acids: CASSLDARPQDQPQHF. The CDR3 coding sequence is TGTGCCAGCAGCTTAGATGCTCGGCCCCAGGATCAGCCCCAGCATTTT.

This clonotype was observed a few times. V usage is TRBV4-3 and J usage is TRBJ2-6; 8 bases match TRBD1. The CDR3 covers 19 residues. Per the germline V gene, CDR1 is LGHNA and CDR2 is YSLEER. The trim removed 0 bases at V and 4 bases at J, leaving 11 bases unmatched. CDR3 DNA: TGCGCCAGCAGCCAAGATTCACAGGGGGGCCAGTCCGGGGCCAACGTCCTGACTTTC. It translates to CASSQDSQGGQSGANVLTF.

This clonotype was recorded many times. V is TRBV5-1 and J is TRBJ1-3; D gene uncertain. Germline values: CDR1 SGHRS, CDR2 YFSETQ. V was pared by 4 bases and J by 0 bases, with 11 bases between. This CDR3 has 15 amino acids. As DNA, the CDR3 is TGCGCCAGCAGCCTGATGACTGACTCTGGAAACACCATATATTTT. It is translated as CASSLMTDSGNTIYF.

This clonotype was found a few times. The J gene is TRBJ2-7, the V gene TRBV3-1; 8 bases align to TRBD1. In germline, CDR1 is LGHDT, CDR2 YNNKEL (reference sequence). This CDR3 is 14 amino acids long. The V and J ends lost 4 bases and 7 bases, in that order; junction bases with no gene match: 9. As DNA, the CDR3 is TGTGCCAGCAGCCTTGTTTCAGGGGGCTGGGAGCAGTACTTC. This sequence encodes CASSLVSGGWEQYF.

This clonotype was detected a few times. CDR3 sequence reads: CASSWTRGSYNEQFF. Here the CDR3 DNA reads TGTGCCAGCAGTTGGACCCGGGGCTCCTACAATGAGCAGTTCTTC. V gene TRBV11-1 combines with J gene TRBJ2-1; TRBD2 is a possible D gene (5 bases). Trimming stripped 6 bases from V and 0 bases from J, with 12 bases between. The CDR3 is made up of 15 amino acids. Germline V CDR1 and CDR2: SGHAT, FQDESV (reference sequence).

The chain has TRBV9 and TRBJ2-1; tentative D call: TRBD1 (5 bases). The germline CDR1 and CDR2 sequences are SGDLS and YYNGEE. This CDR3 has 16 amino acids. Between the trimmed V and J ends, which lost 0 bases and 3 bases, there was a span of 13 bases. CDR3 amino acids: CASSVGRDSLYNEQFF. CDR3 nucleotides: TGTGCCAGCAGCGTAGGAAGAGACAGCCTCTACAATGAGCAGTTCTTC.

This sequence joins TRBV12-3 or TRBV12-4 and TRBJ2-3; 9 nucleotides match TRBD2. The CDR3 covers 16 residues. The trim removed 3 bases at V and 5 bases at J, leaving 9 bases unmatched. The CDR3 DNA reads TGTGCCAGCAGTTTGGATCTGGCGGGGGGGCTAGATACGCAGTATTTT. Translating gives CASSLDLAGGLDTQYF.

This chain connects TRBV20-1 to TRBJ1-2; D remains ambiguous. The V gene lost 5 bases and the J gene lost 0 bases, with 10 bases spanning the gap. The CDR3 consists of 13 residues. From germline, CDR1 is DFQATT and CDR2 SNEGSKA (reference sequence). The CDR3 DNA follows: TGCAGTGCTGTACCACAGACTAACTATGGCTACACCTTC. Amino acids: CSAVPQTNYGYTF.

The CDR3 DNA follows: TGTGCCAGCAGCCAAGGGGCGACTAGCGTCGGGCCCAATGAGCAGTTCTTC. It encodes CASSQGATSVGPNEQFF. The genes are TRBV3-1 and TRBJ2-1; 8 bases are a match to TRBD2. After removal of 1 base from V and 6 bases from J, the junction contained 11 bases not matched to a gene. This CDR3 has 17 amino acids. Germline V CDR1 and CDR2: LGHDT, YNNKEL (reference sequence).

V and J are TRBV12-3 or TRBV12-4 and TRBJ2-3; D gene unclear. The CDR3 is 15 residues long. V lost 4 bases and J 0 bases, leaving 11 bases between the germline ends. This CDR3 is CASSSAGFSTDTQYF. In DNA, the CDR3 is TGTGCCAGCAGTTCGGCCGGGTTTAGCACAGATACGCAGTATTTT.

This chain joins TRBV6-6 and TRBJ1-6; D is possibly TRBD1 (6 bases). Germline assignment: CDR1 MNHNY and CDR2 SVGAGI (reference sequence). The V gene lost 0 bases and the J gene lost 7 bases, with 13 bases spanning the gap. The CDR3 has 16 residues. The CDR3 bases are TGTGCCAGCAGTTACTCGGCTACAGGGAGCAATTCACCCCTCCACTTT. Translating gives CASSYSATGSNSPLHF.

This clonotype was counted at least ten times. CDR3 sequence (DNA): TGTGCCACCAGTGATTTGCGCTCTGGAAACACCATATATTTT. It yields the protein CATSDLRSGNTIYF. This chain links TRBV24-1 with TRBJ1-3, with D hard to call. The CDR3 covers 14 residues. Trimming stripped 0 bases from V and 0 bases from J, with 2 bases between. From germline, CDR1 is KGHDR and CDR2 SFDVKD.

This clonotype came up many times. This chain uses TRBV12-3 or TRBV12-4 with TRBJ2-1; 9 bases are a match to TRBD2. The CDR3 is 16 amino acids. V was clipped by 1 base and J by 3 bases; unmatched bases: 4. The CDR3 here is CASSLGAGGIYNEQFF. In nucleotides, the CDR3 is TGTGCCAGCAGTTTAGGGGCGGGGGGGATCTACAATGAGCAGTTCTTC.